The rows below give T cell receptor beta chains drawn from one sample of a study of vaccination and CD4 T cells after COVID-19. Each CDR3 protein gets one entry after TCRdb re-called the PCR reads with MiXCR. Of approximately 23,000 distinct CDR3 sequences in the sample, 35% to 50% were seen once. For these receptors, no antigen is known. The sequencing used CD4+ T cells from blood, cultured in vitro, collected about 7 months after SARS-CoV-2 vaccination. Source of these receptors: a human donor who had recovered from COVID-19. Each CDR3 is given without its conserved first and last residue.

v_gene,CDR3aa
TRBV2,ASSGTVSNQPQH
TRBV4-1,ASYRLVWQETQY
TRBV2,ASSEGQRGNQPQH
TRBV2,ASSPQLSPNEQF
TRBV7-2,ASSLEGTGANVLT
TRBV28,ASSLPGYEQY
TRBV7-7,ASTPLGTGNTIY
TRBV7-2,ASSLRSGDGNEQF
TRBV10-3,AISVAGGEGQPQH
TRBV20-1,SASTSPTGELF
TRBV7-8,ASSLDLGGNQPQH
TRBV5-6,ASSLRRYGEQY
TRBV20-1,SARLGGVRADTQY
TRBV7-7,ASSPRWQGETQY
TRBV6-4,ASSDSGGRAPNEQF
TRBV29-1,SVDPTRRGTDTQY
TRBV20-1,SARDQGTDNSPLH
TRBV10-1,ASSDGDGYGYT
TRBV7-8,ASSQGSYGSPLH
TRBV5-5,ASSLFPDSYEQY
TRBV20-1,SARFAQGRTEAF
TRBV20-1,SARVPGGTSGSTDTQY
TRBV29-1,SVGLAGGGVTQY
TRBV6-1,ASRVRLNTEAF
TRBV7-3,ASSPMQKIDTQY
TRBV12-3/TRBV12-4,ASSPLGAAGETQY
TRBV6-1,ASKPWGRYEQF
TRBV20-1,SAREGTAQETQY
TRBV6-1,ASNRETDTQY
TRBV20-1,SAPGLVYNEQF